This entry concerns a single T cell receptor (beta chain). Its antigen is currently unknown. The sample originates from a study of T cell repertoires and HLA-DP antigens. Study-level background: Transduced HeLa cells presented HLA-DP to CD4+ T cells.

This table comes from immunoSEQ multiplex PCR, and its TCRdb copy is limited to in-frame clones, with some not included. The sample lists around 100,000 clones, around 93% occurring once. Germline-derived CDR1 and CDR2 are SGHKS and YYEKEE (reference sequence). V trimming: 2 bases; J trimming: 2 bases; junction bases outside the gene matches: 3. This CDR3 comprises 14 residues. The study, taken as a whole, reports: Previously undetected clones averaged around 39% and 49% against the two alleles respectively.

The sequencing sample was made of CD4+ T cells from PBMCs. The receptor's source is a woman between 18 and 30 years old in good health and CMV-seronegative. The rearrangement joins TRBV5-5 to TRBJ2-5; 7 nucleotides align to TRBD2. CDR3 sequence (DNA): TGTGCCAGCAGCTTCGCGGGGGTACAAGAGACCCAGTACTTC. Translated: CASSFAGVQETQYF.